The clone carrying this T cell receptor (beta chain) has a handful of counts. Data came from immunoSEQ multiplex PCR; TCRdb stores just in-frame clones and leaves some out. Of about 100,000 clones in the sample, about 77% were seen once. This specimen belongs to a study of blood T cell repertoires in COVID-19. The CDR3 is made up of 17 amino acids. The trim removed 2 bases at V and 0 bases at J, leaving 11 bases unmatched. Per the germline V gene, CDR1 is SGHDT and CDR2 is YYEEEE. The sequenced material came from peripheral blood. The receptor comes from a man between 65 and 85 years old with active or convalescent COVID-19. This chain joins TRBV5-6 and TRBJ2-7; TRBD2 agrees at 7 bases. CDR3 loop: CASSFRTLAESSYEQYF. CDR3 in DNA: TGTGCCAGCAGCTTTAGGACCCTAGCGGAGAGCTCCTACGAGCAGTACTTC.